This TCR beta chain is from a study of blood T cell repertoires in COVID-19. Study overall: Acute and convalescent COVID-19 specimens originated in the United States, Italy and Spain.

Original processing methods: Amplification from reference gene primers served as the basis for estimated nucleated cell counts. Some clones are missing from TCRdb's copy, which holds only in-frame ones; the method was immunoSEQ multiplex PCR. The D gene and trimming were derived from the DNA, and the V and J assignments and clone size from that table. Counted here are roughly 100,000 clones, 87% occurring once; the ten biggest clones make up about 20%. The length of the CDR3 is 15 residues. V was pared by 1 base and J by 5 bases, with 14 bases between. Germline loops: CDR1 MNHNS, CDR2 SASEGT. This clonotype originated in a human donor in a cohort sampled during active COVID-19. What was sequenced was peripheral blood. This chain uses TRBV6-1 with TRBJ1-2; D is possibly TRBD1 (6 bases). The CDR3 sequence: CASSEGSGDQYGYTF. CDR3 nucleotide sequence: TGTGCCAGCAGTGAAGGTTCAGGGGATCAGTATGGCTACACCTTC.